The 24 T cell receptor beta chains reported below all come from one sample, sequenced in a study of T cell changes during pregnancy in multiple sclerosis. The data were produced by immunoSEQ multiplex PCR, yet TCRdb's version contains in-frame clones alone and is incomplete. The repertoire has some 40,000 clones, roughly 93% of them found once; the top ten carry around 0.4%. Sequences were derived from CD4+ T cells from peripheral blood mononuclear cells, sampled in the first trimester of pregnancy. These receptors all come from a female donor with multiple sclerosis, enrolled in a pregnancy study.

The V and J genes are TRBV28 and TRBJ1-5, with D unclear. The CDR3 is 16 residues long. Trimming removed 5 bases from V and 5 bases from J, with 19 bases in between. Germline values: CDR1 MDHEN, CDR2 SYDVKM. The CDR3 is CASSATPGLLYQPQHF. The CDR3 DNA is TGTGCCAGCAGTGCTACCCCCGGACTCCTCTATCAGCCCCAGCATTTT. Drawing the rest from reference TRBV28 and TRBJ1-5, the complete variable domain is DVKVTQSSRYLVKRTGEKVFLECVQDMDHENMFWYRQDPGLGLRLIYFSYDVKMKEKGDIPEGYSVSREKKERFSLILESASTNQTSMYLCASSATPGLLYQPQHFGDGTRLSIL.

The genes are TRBV5-5 and TRBJ2-1; D is uncertain. V dropped 1 base and J dropped 4 bases, with 9 bases sitting between them. CDR1 and CDR2 (germline): SGHKS, YYEKEE (reference sequence). The CDR3 runs 14 residues. The CDR3 sequence: CASSLSEAYNEQFF. CDR3 nucleotide sequence: TGTGCCAGCAGCTTGTCAGAGGCTTACAATGAGCAGTTCTTC.

This rearrangement joins TRBV11-2 to TRBJ2-3; D is possibly TRBD2 (5 bases). Germline CDR1 is SGHAT and CDR2 is FQNNGV. Trimming pared 3 bases from V and 2 bases from J, leaving 12 bases between. The CDR3 has 15 amino acids. The CDR3 is CASSFGERTTDTQYF. The DNA of the CDR3 is TGTGCCAGCAGCTTCGGGGAGAGGACCACAGATACGCAGTATTTT.

The chain carries TRBV29-1 and TRBJ1-2; tentative D call: TRBD1 (5 bases). V lost 3 bases and J 3 bases, leaving 20 bases between the germline ends. The CDR3 is 16 amino acids. CDR1 is SQVTM and CDR2 is ANQGSEA in the germline V gene. CDR3 amino acids: CSVDFTWGEYDYGYTF. Written as DNA, the CDR3 is TGCAGCGTTGATTTTACCTGGGGGGAATACGACTATGGCTACACCTTC.

The V gene is TRBV27, the J gene TRBJ2-7, with 8 bases aligning to TRBD1. The CDR3 spans 15 residues. Germline values: CDR1 MNHEY, CDR2 SMNVEV (reference sequence). V trimming: 5 bases; J trimming: 6 bases; junction bases outside the gene matches: 12. The chain's CDR3 is CASSPHDRGFSEQYF. CDR3 nucleotide sequence: TGTGCCAGCAGTCCCCATGACAGGGGATTCTCCGAGCAGTACTTC.

This clone was seen just once. The chain joins TRBV28 to TRBJ1-2; D gene ambiguous. This CDR3 is 13 amino acids long. The V gene's germline CDR1 is MDHEN and CDR2 SYDVKM. The V end lost 3 bases, the J end lost 4 bases, and 9 bases lay between the germline ends. The DNA of the CDR3 is TGTGCCAGCAGTTTGGTTGGCCTCTATGGCTACACCTTC. Translation: CASSLVGLYGYTF.

The V gene is TRBV6-1, the J gene TRBJ1-3, with 11 positions matching TRBD1. V was pared by 2 bases and J by 0 bases, with 9 bases of the junction left unmatched. Germline lookup yields CDR1 MNHNS and CDR2 SASEGT. This CDR3 contains 19 residues. This CDR3 is CASSEWWGTGGFSGNTIYF. CDR3 nucleotides: TGTGCCAGCAGTGAATGGTGGGGGACAGGGGGATTCTCTGGAAACACCATATATTTT.

The V gene is TRBV21-1, the J gene TRBJ2-2; TRBD1 is the table's D call and was not checked against the DNA. TRBV21-1 corresponds to a pseudogene. The CDR3 is 15 residues long. CDR3 in DNA: TGTGCCAGCACCACTCGAAGGGGAAACACCGGGGAGCTGTTTTTT. It yields the protein CASTTRRGNTGELFF.

The chain recombines TRBV19 with TRBJ1-5, with D tentatively TRBD1 (6 bases). This CDR3 region has 15 residues. Germline lookup yields CDR1 LNHDA and CDR2 SQIVND (reference sequence). V lost 0 bases to trimming and J lost 5 bases, with 11 bases between them. The CDR3 DNA follows: TGTGCCAGTAGTATAGATAAGGACAGATATCAGCCCCAGCATTTT. Amino acids: CASSIDKDRYQPQHF. Full variable domain (missing parts from reference TRBV19 and TRBJ1-5): DGGITQSPKYLFRKEGQNVTLSCEQNLNHDAMYWYRQDPGQGLRLIYYSQIVNDFQKGDIAEGYSVSREKKESFPLTVTSAQKNPTAFYLCASSIDKDRYQPQHFGDGTRLSIL.

This chain joins TRBV21-1 and TRBJ1-5; the table names TRBD1, a call not compared with the DNA. TRBV21-1 is labeled a pseudogene. The CDR3 spans 14 residues. CDR3 DNA sequence: TGTGCCAGCAGCGGACAGGGGGACGTTCAGCCCCAGCATTTT. It translates to CASSGQGDVQPQHF.

The rearrangement uses TRBV18 and TRBJ1-1, with a possible D match to TRBD1 (5 bases). With 3 bases removed from V and 0 bases from J, the gap between germline ends came to 11 bases. The CDR3 totals 15 residues. Germline CDR1 and CDR2: KGHSH and LQKENI. The CDR3 region is CASSPVRDLNTEAFF. The CDR3 region has the DNA TGTGCCAGCTCACCTGTGCGGGACCTGAACACTGAAGCTTTCTTT. The full variable domain, its missing parts supplied by reference TRBV18 and TRBJ1-1, is NAGVMQNPRHLVRRRGQEARLRCSPMKGHSHVYWYRQLPEEGLKFMVYLQKENIIDESGMPKERFSAEFPKEGPSILRIQQVVRGDSAAYFCASSPVRDLNTEAFFGQGTRLTVV.

This sequence joins TRBV29-1 and TRBJ2-5, with 8 bases matching TRBD1. The CDR3 totals 13 residues. Germline CDR1 SQVTM, CDR2 ANQGSEA. Trimming cost V 5 bases and J 5 bases; bases outside gene matches: 7. The CDR3 loop reads CSVSRQGRETQYF. As DNA, the CDR3 is TGCAGCGTTTCAAGACAGGGGAGGGAGACCCAGTACTTC.

This clone was seen once. For the CDR3, the DNA is TGTGCCACCAGCAGACAACACTCGACAGGGGGCTATGGCTACACCTTC. It yields the protein CATSRQHSTGGYGYTF. The chain carries TRBV15 and TRBJ1-2, with 9 bases identical to TRBD1. Germline assignment: CDR1 LNHNV and CDR2 YYDKDF (reference sequence). This CDR3 region has 16 residues. V lost 2 bases and J lost 4; bases outside the gene matches: 8.

The chain links TRBV6-1 to TRBJ2-2; 13 nucleotides match TRBD2. Germline assignment: CDR1 MNHNS and CDR2 SASEGT. J lost 5 bases, V lost 4 bases, and 10 bases had no gene match. The CDR3 runs 18 residues. CDR3 coding DNA: TGTGCCAGCAGTGCCCTACTAGCGGGAGGGGTTGTGACCGGGGAGCTGTTTTTT. Residues: CASSALLAGGVVTGELFF.

V gene TRBV7-2 combines with J gene TRBJ2-5; 10 positions match TRBD2. This CDR3 is built from 18 residues. The germline V gene encodes CDR1 SGHTA and CDR2 FQGNSA. V gave up 5 bases and J gave up 1 base; unmatched junction bases: 13. The CDR3 here is CASSLRGAGGPGQETQYF. Here the CDR3 DNA reads TGTGCCAGCAGCCTACGTGGAGCGGGGGGGCCGGGCCAAGAGACCCAGTACTTC.

The chain combines TRBV30 with TRBJ2-1; perhaps TRBD2 as D (6 bases). Germline V gene sequence: CDR1 GTSNPN, CDR2 SVGIG (reference sequence). V lost 3 bases and J lost 9, with 18 bases in between. The CDR3 is 14 amino acids. The CDR3 DNA follows: TGTGCCTGGAGAGTTGCGGGATTTCGGATTGAGCAGTTCTTC. It yields the protein CAWRVAGFRIEQFF.

The CDR3 nucleotides are TGTGCCAGCGTCAAGCACCCACTCCTATGGGAGACCCAGTACTTC. Amino acids: CASVKHPLLWETQYF. V is TRBV2 and J is TRBJ2-5, with no clear D. From germline, CDR1 is SNHLY and CDR2 FYNNEI. Trimming stripped 8 bases from V and 5 bases from J, with 21 bases between. This CDR3 spans 15 amino acids. The variable domain in full, with the rest retrieved from reference TRBV2 and TRBJ2-5, is EPEVTQTPSHQVTQMGQEVILRCVPISNHLYFYWYRQILGQKVEFLVSFYNNEISEKSEIFDDQFSVERPDGSNFTLKIRSTKLEDSAMYFCASVKHPLLWETQYFGPGTRLLVL.

This clone was seen only once. This chain joins TRBV10-2 and TRBJ2-3; TRBD2 matches at 14 bases. Germline CDR1 is WSHSY and CDR2 is SAAADI. The CDR3 has 15 residues. Trimming cost V 6 bases and J 3 bases; bases outside gene matches: 2. CDR3 protein: CASRGLAGVTDTQYF. Here the CDR3 DNA reads TGCGCCAGCAGGGGACTAGCGGGAGTTACAGATACGCAGTATTTT.

The count of this clone is one. This rearrangement joins TRBV27 to TRBJ2-5, with a tentative D call TRBD2 (5 bases). The germline V and J ends were trimmed by 4 bases and 5 bases, with 38 bases remaining between them. The germline CDR1 and CDR2 sequences are MNHEY and SMNVEV (reference sequence). This CDR3 has 22 amino acids. DNA of the CDR3: TGTGCCAGCAGTTCCCTGGGTCCCTCCCTCTCGAGCCTAAGACTGGGCGGGGAGACCCAGTACTTC. It codes for CASSSLGPSLSSLRLGGETQYF.

This chain uses TRBV11-3 with TRBJ2-1, with TRBD2 matching over 13 bases. V lost 6 bases and J lost 6; bases outside the gene matches: 11. The CDR3 sequence is 17 residues long. From germline, CDR1 is SGHNT and CDR2 YENEEA. This chain's CDR3 is CASSPGAGLAGSNEQFF. The CDR3 DNA follows: TGTGCCAGCAGTCCCGGAGCGGGACTAGCGGGGTCCAATGAGCAGTTCTTC.

The chain is built from TRBV10-3 and TRBJ2-1, with 11 bases fitting TRBD2. Germline V gene lookup returns CDR1 ENHRY and CDR2 SYGVKD. The V segment lost 2 bases and the J segment 3 bases; nucleotides outside the gene matches: 6. This CDR3 region has 17 residues. The CDR3 sequence: CAISEKGLAGGYNEQFF. CDR3 sequence (DNA): TGTGCCATCAGTGAGAAAGGCCTAGCGGGGGGCTACAATGAGCAGTTCTTC.

The rearrangement uses TRBV10-1 and TRBJ2-5; 8 nucleotides align to TRBD2. Germline CDR1 is WNHNN and CDR2 is SYGVQD (reference sequence). This CDR3 region has 17 residues. Trimming at V came to 4 bases and at J to 4 bases, leaving 14 bases not matched to a gene. CDR3 in DNA: TGCGCCAGCAGTGGTCCAGCGGGAGAGGGGCGGGGAGAGACCCAGTACTTC. Translated, it gives CASSGPAGEGRGETQYF.

V gene TRBV6-6 combines with J gene TRBJ2-1, with D uncertain. Trimming stripped 4 bases from V and 9 bases from J, with 13 bases between. This CDR3 spans 13 amino acids. Germline V gives CDR1 MNHNY, CDR2 SVGAGI (reference sequence). In DNA form, the CDR3 reads TGTGCCAGCAGTTCCTCCCAGCGCGGTGAGCAGTTCTTC. Amino acids: CASSSSQRGEQFF.

The chain is built from TRBV19 and TRBJ2-5; 7 positions match TRBD2. The germline V gene has CDR1 LNHDA and CDR2 SQIVND (reference sequence). The J segment lost 2 bases and the V segment lost 8 bases, leaving 8 bases of the junction unmatched. The CDR3 consists of 14 residues. The CDR3 region is CASGSGTFQETQYF. CDR3 in DNA: TGTGCCAGTGGGAGCGGGACTTTTCAAGAGACCCAGTACTTC.